The T cell receptor (beta chain) described here comes from a study of shared T cell receptors in the human thymus. Sequenced by immunoSEQ multiplex PCR; TCRdb stores in-frame clones only, minus some. The table records over 350,000 clones, 95% of them present only once. Germline V lookup: CDR1 LNHNV, CDR2 YYDKDF (reference sequence). V lost 1 base to trimming and J lost 1 base; unmatched junction nucleotides: 10. The CDR3 runs 17 residues. This clone was seen just once. J is TRBJ2-7 and V is TRBV15; 7 bases map to TRBD1. The sample was thymocytes. The sequence was collected from a human donor. CDR3 DNA sequence: TGTGCCACCAGCAGAGGCGGCAGGGGGAGACTTTCCTACGAGCAGTACTTC. This gives the protein CATSRGGRGRLSYEQYF.